The 26 T cell receptor beta chains presented below share a single source sample, sequenced in a study of human thymus T cells. It was from resections taken during corrective heart surgery that the thymus tissue came. Sequenced by immunoSEQ multiplex PCR; TCRdb stores in-frame clones only, minus some. The table has about 78,000 clones, about 96% seen once. The source material was thymus tissue. These receptor sequences come from a boy in the first two years of life with a congenital heart defect but otherwise immunologically healthy.

CDR3 DNA sequence: TGTGCCATCAATTTGGACAGGGAGAACACTGAAGCTTTCTTT. This gives the protein CAINLDRENTEAFF. The rearrangement uses TRBV10-3 and TRBJ1-1; the match to TRBD1 covers 8 bases. V lost 7 bases to trimming and J lost 1 base; unmatched junction nucleotides: 5. The CDR3 spans 14 residues. CDR1 is ENHRY and CDR2 is SYGVKD in the germline V gene.

The V and J genes are TRBV5-6 and TRBJ2-3; 10 positions agree with TRBD2. Germline loops: CDR1 SGHDT, CDR2 YYEEEE. Trimming cost V 5 bases and J 4 bases; bases outside gene matches: 10. This CDR3 has 16 residues. The DNA of the CDR3 is TGTGCCAGCAGTTGGATAGCGGGAGGTATTTCAGATACGCAGTATTTT. This sequence encodes CASSWIAGGISDTQYF.

The rearrangement uses TRBV29-1 and TRBJ1-4; TRBD1 aligns across 12 bases. Germline V CDR1 and CDR2: SQVTM, ANQGSEA. CDR3 length equals 17 residues. The J segment lost 2 bases and the V segment lost 4 bases, leaving 8 bases of the junction unmatched. The CDR3 region is CSVAGTGGIGTNEKLFF. As DNA, the CDR3 is TGCAGCGTTGCCGGGACAGGGGGCATTGGGACTAATGAAAAACTGTTTTTT.

The V call is TRBV6-4, the J call TRBJ1-6; D not resolved. Germline assignment: CDR1 MRHNA and CDR2 SNTAGT. This CDR3 is built from 15 residues. Trimming pared 2 bases from V and 4 bases from J, leaving 9 bases between. The CDR3 loop is CASSDVGEYNSPLHF. The CDR3 DNA follows: TGTGCCAGCAGTGACGTAGGAGAATATAATTCACCCCTCCACTTT.

CDR3 amino acids: CASSESNGGFGYGYTF. The DNA for the CDR3 is TGCGCCAGCAGTGAGTCGAATGGGGGGTTCGGCTATGGCTACACCTTC. The V and J genes are TRBV10-2 and TRBJ1-2, with a possible D match to TRBD1 (5 bases). The ends were cut back, 0 bases at V and 4 bases at J, with 15 bases in the middle. Germline CDR1 and CDR2: WSHSY and SAAADI. The CDR3 is made up of 16 amino acids.

J is TRBJ1-1 and V is TRBV6-4; D is ambiguous. This CDR3 contains 13 residues. V was shortened by 9 bases and J by 0 bases, with 11 bases between the two germline ends. Germline V gives CDR1 MRHNA, CDR2 SNTAGT. CDR3 sequence reads: CARPRRMNTEAFF. The CDR3 DNA follows: TGTGCCAGACCTCGACGGATGAACACTGAAGCTTTCTTT.

The chain uses TRBV4-3 and TRBJ2-7; the match to TRBD1 covers 8 bases. Trimming cost V 0 bases and J 2 bases; bases outside gene matches: 9. CDR3 length equals 17 residues. Germline V gives CDR1 LGHNA, CDR2 YSLEER. The CDR3 here is CASSQDRGQGRAYEQYF. The CDR3 DNA reads as TGCGCCAGCAGCCAAGATCGCGGACAGGGCCGCGCCTACGAGCAGTACTTC.

This clone was recorded only once. V is TRBV2 and J is TRBJ2-5; D unresolved. Germline lookup yields CDR1 SNHLY and CDR2 FYNNEI. This CDR3 spans 15 amino acids. V lost 7 bases to trimming and J lost 0 bases, with 15 bases between them. Written as DNA, the CDR3 is TGTGCCAGCATTACTATAGACACGTACCAAGAGACCCAGTACTTC. Translation gives CASITIDTYQETQYF. The whole variable domain, remainder taken from reference TRBV2 and TRBJ2-5, is EPEVTQTPSHQVTQMGQEVILRCVPISNHLYFYWYRQILGQKVEFLVSFYNNEISEKSEIFDDQFSVERPDGSNFTLKIRSTKLEDSAMYFCASITIDTYQETQYFGPGTRLLVL.

The chain links TRBV2 to TRBJ1-3; 9 nucleotides match TRBD1. The CDR3 length is 18 residues. With V trimmed by 6 bases and J by 0 bases, 12 bases remained unmatched. The germline CDR1 and CDR2 sequences are SNHLY and FYNNEI. Here the CDR3 DNA reads TGTGCCAGCAGATGGGGACAGGGTAAAGTCACCTCTGGAAACACCATATATTTT. Residues: CASRWGQGKVTSGNTIYF.

The gene calls are TRBV23-1 and TRBJ1-6, with D possibly TRBD1 on 5 matching bases. TRBV23-1 is an ORF, with its function uncertain. This CDR3 has 19 residues. V gave up 2 bases and J gave up 5 bases, with 22 bases separating them. The CDR3 spells CASSQPLLDGGFNNSPLHF. In DNA form, the CDR3 reads TGCGCCAGCAGTCAACCCCTTCTTGATGGGGGGTTTAATAATTCACCCCTCCACTTT.

V is TRBV19 and J is TRBJ2-7; D tentatively reads TRBD1 or TRBD2 (5 bases each). Per germline, CDR1 LNHDA and CDR2 SQIVND (reference sequence). The CDR3 extends over 15 amino acids. Trimming removed 7 bases from V and 4 bases from J, with 20 bases in between. The CDR3 here is CASTNQRGVGYEQYF. The CDR3 DNA is TGTGCCAGTACTAACCAGAGAGGGGTCGGGTACGAGCAGTACTTC.

The rearrangement joins TRBV5-1 to TRBJ1-1; D is ambiguous. Germline values: CDR1 SGHRS, CDR2 YFSETQ. V gave up 2 bases and J gave up 0 bases, with 14 bases separating them. The CDR3 is 16 residues long. CDR3 sequence reads: CASSFSGYSMNTEAFF. CDR3 DNA: TGCGCCAGCAGCTTTAGCGGTTACTCCATGAACACTGAAGCTTTCTTT.

Note on this clone: One end of the junction does not line up with germline, which may come from a read error. The chain combines TRBV29-1 with TRBJ1-2; D call uncertain. This CDR3 spans 14 amino acids. Germline CDR1 SQVTM, CDR2 ANQGSEA. This CDR3 reads CSVKEDGLHYGYTF. The CDR3 DNA is TGCAGCGTTAAAGAGGACGGGTTACACTATGGCTACACCTTC.

V usage is TRBV5-1 and J usage is TRBJ2-1; D gene uncertain. With 6 bases removed from V and 2 bases from J, the gap between germline ends came to 15 bases. CDR3 length equals 15 residues. Germline V CDR1 and CDR2: SGHRS, YFSETQ. CDR3 DNA sequence: TGCGCCAGCATGCGTCTTGCCGATACCTACAATGAGCAGTTCTTC. As protein: CASMRLADTYNEQFF.

The chain uses TRBV10-3 and TRBJ2-1; 10 nucleotides line up with TRBD2. Trimming cost V 3 bases and J 3 bases; bases outside gene matches: 11. CDR3 length: 18 residues. Germline V gene data show CDR1 as ENHRY and CDR2 as SYGVKD. CDR3 protein: CAISDFLAGDSDYNEQFF. The CDR3 DNA sequence: TGTGCCATCAGTGATTTTCTAGCGGGAGACTCGGACTACAATGAGCAGTTCTTC.

The chain employs TRBV5-1 and TRBJ2-2, with D tentatively TRBD2 (7 bases). The CDR3 is 12 amino acids. With 7 bases removed from V and 4 bases from J, the gap between germline ends came to 8 bases. CDR1 and CDR2 (germline): SGHRS, YFSETQ. The CDR3 spells CASRGATGELFF. CDR3 DNA: TGCGCCAGCCGGGGGGCCACCGGGGAGCTGTTTTTT.

Worth noting for this clone: One end of the junction varies from germline; a read error may be responsible. The rearrangement links TRBV5-6 to TRBJ2-1, with 8 positions matching TRBD2. Germline V gives CDR1 SGHDT, CDR2 YYEEEE. The length of the CDR3 is 13 residues. This CDR3 is CASSSAGTSDLVF. Written as DNA, the CDR3 is TGTGCCAGCAGCTCCGCCGGGACTAGTGACCTAGTCTTC.

This chain links TRBV6-5 with TRBJ2-7; D unresolved. This CDR3 spans 14 amino acids. CDR1 is MNHEY, CDR2 SVGAGI, per germline. V was trimmed by 6 bases and J by 2 bases, leaving 14 bases between them. The CDR3: CASSPDPAPYEQYF. CDR3 nucleotides: TGTGCCAGCAGCCCCGACCCGGCCCCCTACGAGCAGTACTTC.

The V gene is TRBV6-1, the J gene TRBJ1-5; the D gene is possibly TRBD1 (6 bases). CDR3 length: 13 amino acids. V lost 4 bases and J lost 7, with 11 bases in between. Germline lookup yields CDR1 MNHNS and CDR2 SASEGT. The chain's CDR3 is CASSGGAWQPQHF. The CDR3, as DNA: TGTGCCAGCAGTGGGGGGGCCTGGCAGCCCCAGCATTTT.

The chain has TRBV7-9 and TRBJ2-3, with a weak D call TRBD1 (7 bases). CDR3 length: 15 residues. The V and J ends lost 4 bases and 11 bases respectively, with 22 bases between them. Germline CDR1 SEHNR, CDR2 FQNEAQ (reference sequence). CDR3 loop: CASSSRGLEAGGQYF. The CDR3 DNA sequence: TGTGCCAGCAGCTCCCGGGGACTTGAGGCAGGGGGGCAGTATTTT.

The chain joins TRBV7-8 to TRBJ1-4; 7 nucleotides align to TRBD1. The V gene's germline CDR1 is SGHVS and CDR2 FQNEAQ. V lost 5 bases, J lost 5 bases, and 23 bases stayed unmatched. The CDR3 runs to 20 residues. The CDR3 DNA reads TGTGCCAGCAGCCCCCGCATGACAGGGAATGGGAGTGGAGGGAATGAAAAACTGTTTTTT. Translation gives CASSPRMTGNGSGGNEKLFF. Variable domain in full (rest from reference TRBV7-8 and TRBJ1-4): GAGVSQSPRYKVAKRGQDVALRCDPISGHVSLFWYQQALGQGPEFLTYFQNEAQLDKSGLPSDRFFAERPEGSVSTLKIQRTQQEDSAVYLCASSPRMTGNGSGGNEKLFFGSGTQLSVL.

V is TRBV7-6 and J is TRBJ1-1; possibly TRBD1 for D (6 bases). Germline V gene sequence: CDR1 SGHVS, CDR2 FNYEAQ. Trimming left V 5 bases short and J 0 bases short, with 16 bases between. The CDR3 covers 16 residues. The CDR3 region is CASSPWGGGMNTEAFF. The CDR3, as DNA: TGTGCCAGCAGCCCTTGGGGAGGGGGGATGAACACTGAAGCTTTCTTT.

This clone occurred once. The gene calls are TRBV5-1 and TRBJ1-2; 9 positions agree with TRBD1. The CDR3 is 14 amino acids. The trim removed 5 bases at V and 6 bases at J, leaving 8 bases unmatched. Germline V gene lookup returns CDR1 SGHRS and CDR2 YFSETQ. The CDR3 protein is CASSQFRTGDGYTF. The CDR3 nucleotides are TGCGCCAGCAGTCAGTTTAGGACAGGGGATGGCTACACCTTC.

V is TRBV12-5 and J is TRBJ2-7, with D hard to call. CDR3 length: 12 amino acids. V was trimmed by 3 bases and J by 5 bases, leaving 8 bases between them. Germline loops: CDR1 LGHNT, CDR2 FRNRAP. The CDR3 DNA reads TGTGCTAGTGGTTTTCCCTTACACGAGCAGTACTTC. It yields the protein CASGFPLHEQYF.

This chain connects TRBV2 to TRBJ2-3; TRBD2 agrees at 8 bases. The CDR3 spans 16 residues. Germline V gene sequence: CDR1 SNHLY, CDR2 FYNNEI. Trimming removed 2 bases from V and 6 bases from J; junction bases left unmatched: 10. The DNA of the CDR3 is TGTGCCAGCAGTGAATCGGGCGGGGGGCGCGGGGATACGCAGTATTTT. It encodes CASSESGGGRGDTQYF.

The chain carries TRBV5-1 and TRBJ2-3, with TRBD2 identical over 7 bases. This CDR3 is 18 amino acids long. V trimming: 4 bases; J trimming: 0 bases; junction bases outside the gene matches: 14. Germline V gene data show CDR1 as SGHRS and CDR2 as YFSETQ. The CDR3 sequence is CASSAGTNYEISTDTQYF. The DNA for the CDR3 is TGCGCCAGCAGCGCCGGGACTAACTATGAAATTAGCACAGATACGCAGTATTTT.